The rows below give T cell receptor beta chains drawn from one sample of a study of cytomegalovirus exposure and HLA in healthy donors. Some clones are missing from TCRdb's copy, which holds only in-frame ones; the method was immunoSEQ multiplex PCR. Found here are over 150,000 clones, just under 90% of them singletons; the top ten hold 10%. Sequenced sample: PBMCs. These receptors all stem from a young woman in good health and CMV-seropositive. Both conserved end residues are part of each CDR3. Fields, in order: clone size, D gene, J gene, V gene, CDR3 protein, CDR3 DNA. A D gene is named only where the DNA matches it firmly. Where a row states a size, it is once, few, many or the class of an expanded clone; other rows omit it.

abundance: -
d_gene: TRBD1
j_gene: TRBJ1-1
v_gene: TRBV6-1
CDR3aa: CASLTGQGEDTEAFF
CDR3nt: TGTGCCAGCTTAACGGGACAGGGGGAGGACACTGAAGCTTTCTTT

abundance: -
d_gene: TRBD2
j_gene: TRBJ2-7
v_gene: TRBV6-1
CDR3aa: CASSSYSGYSYEQYF
CDR3nt: TGTGCCAGCAGTAGTTATAGCGGGTACTCCTACGAGCAGTACTTC

abundance: -
d_gene: TRBD1
j_gene: TRBJ2-1
v_gene: TRBV19
CDR3aa: CASSQWTGEQFF
CDR3nt: TGTGCCAGTAGTCAGTGGACAGGAGAGCAGTTCTTC

abundance: once
d_gene: -
j_gene: TRBJ1-2
v_gene: TRBV6-5
CDR3aa: CASRGHDYGYTF
CDR3nt: TGTGCCAGCCGCGGACACGACTATGGCTACACCTTC

abundance: -
d_gene: TRBD2
j_gene: TRBJ2-3
v_gene: TRBV4-2
CDR3aa: CASSQETLKLAGGPWDTQYF
CDR3nt: TGTGCCAGCAGCCAAGAGACGTTAAAACTAGCGGGAGGGCCCTGGGATACGCAGTATTTT

abundance: -
d_gene: -
j_gene: TRBJ2-1
v_gene: TRBV20-1
CDR3aa: CSASEGHEQFF
CDR3nt: TGCAGTGCTAGTGAGGGCCATGAGCAGTTCTTC

abundance: -
d_gene: -
j_gene: TRBJ2-1
v_gene: TRBV6-1
CDR3aa: CASRGIAAPNEQFF
CDR3nt: TGTGCCAGCCGAGGGATTGCCGCCCCCAATGAGCAGTTCTTC

abundance: -
d_gene: -
j_gene: TRBJ2-1
v_gene: TRBV5-8
CDR3aa: CASSPQGYEQFF
CDR3nt: TGTGCCAGCAGCCCGCAGGGCTATGAGCAGTTCTTC

abundance: -
d_gene: -
j_gene: TRBJ2-1
v_gene: TRBV13
CDR3aa: CASSPGGEDSYNEQFF
CDR3nt: TGTGCCAGCAGCCCAGGAGGGGAGGACTCCTACAATGAGCAGTTCTTC

abundance: -
d_gene: TRBD1
j_gene: TRBJ2-1
v_gene: TRBV11-2
CDR3aa: CASSVGTGQWDEQFF
CDR3nt: TGTGCCAGCAGCGTCGGGACAGGTCAGTGGGATGAGCAGTTCTTC

abundance: few
d_gene: -
j_gene: TRBJ1-2
v_gene: TRBV9
CDR3aa: CASSPWPGDYGYTF
CDR3nt: TGTGCCAGCAGCCCCTGGCCGGGGGACTATGGCTACACCTTC

abundance: few
d_gene: -
j_gene: TRBJ1-5
v_gene: TRBV30
CDR3aa: CAWSVPGGNQPQHF
CDR3nt: TGTGCCTGGAGTGTACCAGGGGGCAATCAGCCCCAGCATTTT

abundance: -
d_gene: -
j_gene: TRBJ2-2
v_gene: TRBV5-1
CDR3aa: CASSLLSSGNTGELFF
CDR3nt: TGCGCCAGCAGCTTGCTATCGTCTGGGAACACCGGGGAGCTGTTTTTT

abundance: -
d_gene: -
j_gene: TRBJ1-5
v_gene: TRBV27
CDR3aa: CASSAMADSNQPQHF
CDR3nt: TGTGCCAGCAGTGCCATGGCAGATAGCAATCAGCCCCAGCATTTT

abundance: -
d_gene: TRBD2
j_gene: TRBJ2-3
v_gene: TRBV5-1
CDR3aa: CASSAGTSGSTDTQYF
CDR3nt: TGCGCCAGCAGCGCCGGGACTAGCGGTAGCACAGATACGCAGTATTTT

abundance: -
d_gene: TRBD1
j_gene: TRBJ1-2
v_gene: TRBV6-4
CDR3aa: CASSDSGRGEDYTF
CDR3nt: TGTGCCAGCAGTGACTCAGGCAGGGGGGAAGACTACACCTTC